This is a list of T cell receptor beta chains from one sample in a study of T cells in Graves' hyperthyroidism and ophthalmopathy. TCRdb used MiXCR to reprocess the multiplex PCR reads, holding one entry per CDR3 protein. The table includes around 290,000 distinct CDR3 sequences, approximately 12% detected once. Sequencing was done on a sample of blood. These receptors originate from a woman in her 30s with Graves' hyperthyroidism that later progressed to Graves' ophthalmopathy. Each CDR3 is given with its conserved first and last residue. Fields, in order: D gene, V gene, CDR3 protein. D genes are given only for firm matches.

d_call: .; v_call: TRBV28; cdr3_aa: CASSSGASGTDTQYF
d_call: .; v_call: TRBV6-2/TRBV6-3; cdr3_aa: CASTLFFYHENTEAFF
d_call: .; v_call: TRBV5-8; cdr3_aa: CASSFTGGTEAFF
d_call: .; v_call: TRBV20-1; cdr3_aa: CSASNERRTDTQYF
d_call: .; v_call: TRBV5-1; cdr3_aa: CASSLGGVSDTQYF
d_call: TRBD1; v_call: TRBV15; cdr3_aa: CATSTLIRDREETQYF
d_call: TRBD2; v_call: TRBV6-1; cdr3_aa: CASSSGLAEGAQYF
d_call: TRBD1; v_call: TRBV6-1; cdr3_aa: CASSQYPGQIYGYTF
d_call: .; v_call: TRBV19; cdr3_aa: CASSGGSGGYGYTF
d_call: .; v_call: TRBV27; cdr3_aa: CASSTRPQNYEQYF
d_call: .; v_call: TRBV20-1; cdr3_aa: CSARDRWNYELGEQYF
d_call: .; v_call: TRBV20-1; cdr3_aa: CSARVRGSYEQYF